A selection of T cell receptor beta chains follows, all from one sample in a study of radiation and T cells in renal cell carcinoma. Assay: immunoSEQ multiplex PCR; the TCRdb copy retains only in-frame clones and omits some. The repertoire includes 40,000 to 50,000 clones, roughly 80% of them detected once, and 25% to 30% sits in the top ten. Source: blood, taken from a patient whose treatment included radiotherapy and nephrectomy. Receptors were obtained from an older woman with renal cell carcinoma. Each CDR3 is given with its conserved first and last residue. The D gene is left open where the match is weak. Where a row states a size, it is once, few, many or the class of an expanded clone; other rows omit it.

d_call: -
cdr3_length: 16
j_call: TRBJ2-2
clone_size: -
v_call: TRBV7-6
cdr3_aa: CASSLVSGAITGELFF
cdr3_nt: TGTGCCAGCAGCTTAGTTTCGGGGGCGATCACCGGGGAGCTGTTTTTT

d_call: TRBD2
cdr3_length: 14
j_call: TRBJ2-5
clone_size: -
v_call: TRBV9
cdr3_aa: CASSVRGSQETQYF
cdr3_nt: TGTGCCAGCAGCGTCCGCGGGAGCCAAGAGACCCAGTACTTC

d_call: TRBD2
cdr3_length: 15
j_call: TRBJ2-2
clone_size: -
v_call: TRBV10-3
cdr3_aa: CAISVTSDNTGELFF
cdr3_nt: TGTGCCATCAGTGTTACTAGCGACAACACCGGGGAGCTGTTTTTT

d_call: TRBD1
cdr3_length: 14
j_call: TRBJ2-1
clone_size: -
v_call: TRBV5-1
cdr3_aa: CASGLEGQYDEQFF
cdr3_nt: TGCGCCAGCGGGCTCGAGGGACAGTATGATGAGCAGTTCTTC

d_call: TRBD2
cdr3_length: 15
j_call: TRBJ2-1
clone_size: -
v_call: TRBV19
cdr3_aa: CASSLGLAGGLGQFF
cdr3_nt: TGTGCCAGTAGCTTGGGACTAGCGGGAGGTTTGGGGCAGTTCTTC

d_call: -
cdr3_length: 14
j_call: TRBJ2-5
clone_size: -
v_call: TRBV7-3
cdr3_aa: CASSSFHGQETQYF
cdr3_nt: TGTGCCAGCAGCTCCTTCCACGGGCAAGAGACCCAGTACTTC

d_call: -
cdr3_length: 17
j_call: TRBJ2-7
clone_size: -
v_call: TRBV30
cdr3_aa: CAWSGTSRGAGAYEQYF
cdr3_nt: TGTGCCTGGAGTGGTACCTCCCGAGGGGCCGGTGCCTACGAGCAGTACTTC

d_call: -
cdr3_length: 14
j_call: TRBJ2-7
clone_size: few
v_call: TRBV5-6
cdr3_aa: CASSRSGRLVQQYF
cdr3_nt: TGTGCCAGCAGCCGGAGTGGCAGACTAGTACAGCAGTACTTC

d_call: TRBD1
cdr3_length: 12
j_call: TRBJ2-7
clone_size: -
v_call: TRBV11-2
cdr3_aa: CASSYEGAKQYF
cdr3_nt: TGTGCCAGCAGTTATGAGGGGGCGAAGCAGTACTTC

d_call: TRBD2
cdr3_length: 17
j_call: TRBJ2-5
clone_size: -
v_call: TRBV7-2
cdr3_aa: CASSSGLAGGPRETQYF
cdr3_nt: TGTGCCAGCAGCTCAGGACTAGCGGGAGGGCCAAGGGAGACCCAGTACTTC

d_call: -
cdr3_length: 12
j_call: TRBJ2-7
clone_size: few
v_call: TRBV6-1
cdr3_aa: CASRLDNYEQYF
cdr3_nt: TGTGCCAGCAGATTGGACAACTACGAGCAGTACTTC

d_call: -
cdr3_length: 15
j_call: TRBJ2-3
clone_size: -
v_call: TRBV5-1
cdr3_aa: CASSQQGSGTDTQYF
cdr3_nt: TGCGCCAGCAGTCAACAGGGATCGGGCACAGATACGCAGTATTTT

d_call: TRBD1
cdr3_length: 15
j_call: TRBJ1-1
clone_size: -
v_call: TRBV6-5
cdr3_aa: CASSLQQGLGTEAFF
cdr3_nt: TGTGCCAGCAGCCTTCAACAGGGGTTGGGCACTGAAGCTTTCTTT

d_call: -
cdr3_length: 15
j_call: TRBJ1-1
clone_size: once
v_call: TRBV7-8
cdr3_aa: CASSLGGVMNTEAFF
cdr3_nt: TGTGCCAGCAGCTTAGGGGGGGTCATGAACACTGAAGCTTTCTTT

d_call: -
cdr3_length: 14
j_call: TRBJ1-4
clone_size: -
v_call: TRBV30
cdr3_aa: CAWSDARLNEKLFF
cdr3_nt: TGTGCCTGGAGTGACGCACGGCTTAATGAAAAACTGTTTTTT

d_call: -
cdr3_length: 17
j_call: TRBJ1-5
clone_size: -
v_call: TRBV19
cdr3_aa: CASSIPGTPYSNQPQHF
cdr3_nt: TGTGCCAGTAGTATACCCGGGACACCCTATAGCAATCAGCCCCAGCATTTT

d_call: TRBD2
cdr3_length: 18
j_call: TRBJ2-7
clone_size: -
v_call: TRBV19
cdr3_aa: CASSELGGFGGGSDEQYF
cdr3_nt: TGTGCCAGTAGCGAACTTGGGGGTTTCGGCGGGGGGTCCGACGAGCAGTACTTC

d_call: TRBD2
cdr3_length: 15
j_call: TRBJ2-1
clone_size: -
v_call: TRBV6-1
cdr3_aa: CASNLGLAGIGEQFF
cdr3_nt: TGTGCCAGCAACCTAGGACTAGCGGGGATAGGGGAGCAGTTCTTC

d_call: -
cdr3_length: 15
j_call: TRBJ1-1
clone_size: -
v_call: TRBV19
cdr3_aa: CASSIGSRANTEAFF
cdr3_nt: TGTGCCAGTAGTATAGGGAGCAGGGCGAACACTGAAGCTTTCTTT

d_call: -
cdr3_length: 11
j_call: TRBJ1-1
clone_size: -
v_call: TRBV20-1
cdr3_aa: CSARSRPEAFF
cdr3_nt: TGCAGTGCTAGATCCAGGCCGGAAGCTTTCTTT

d_call: -
cdr3_length: 13
j_call: TRBJ2-5
clone_size: -
v_call: TRBV5-8
cdr3_aa: CASSLRGGETQYF
cdr3_nt: TGTGCCAGCAGCCTGAGGGGAGGAGAGACCCAGTACTTC

d_call: -
cdr3_length: 15
j_call: TRBJ2-4
clone_size: -
v_call: TRBV19
cdr3_aa: CASSIIAGGANIQYF
cdr3_nt: TGTGCCAGTAGTATTATTGCAGGTGGGGCAAACATTCAGTACTTC

d_call: -
cdr3_length: 14
j_call: TRBJ1-2
clone_size: -
v_call: TRBV6-5
cdr3_aa: CASSYSTANYGYTF
cdr3_nt: TGTGCCAGCAGTTACTCGACAGCCAACTATGGCTACACCTTC

d_call: TRBD2
cdr3_length: 14
j_call: TRBJ2-7
clone_size: -
v_call: TRBV11-2
cdr3_aa: CASSLAGGSYEQYF
cdr3_nt: TGTGCCAGCAGCTTAGCGGGGGGCTCCTACGAGCAGTACTTC

d_call: -
cdr3_length: 15
j_call: TRBJ1-2
clone_size: -
v_call: TRBV25-1
cdr3_aa: CASSERVTTYYGYTF
cdr3_nt: TGTGCCAGCAGTGAACGGGTGACAACCTACTATGGCTACACCTTC

d_call: -
cdr3_length: 12
j_call: TRBJ1-1
clone_size: -
v_call: TRBV29-1
cdr3_aa: CSVKAGDTEAFF
cdr3_nt: TGCAGCGTCAAGGCAGGGGACACTGAAGCTTTCTTT

d_call: -
cdr3_length: 15
j_call: TRBJ2-3
clone_size: -
v_call: TRBV5-6
cdr3_aa: CASSFSGPGTDTQYF
cdr3_nt: TGTGCCAGCAGCTTCTCCGGCCCCGGAACAGATACGCAGTATTTT

d_call: -
cdr3_length: 11
j_call: TRBJ1-5
clone_size: -
v_call: TRBV6-5
cdr3_aa: CASSCYLPQHF
cdr3_nt: TGTGCCAGCAGTTGCTATCTGCCCCAGCATTTT

d_call: TRBD1
cdr3_length: 16
j_call: TRBJ1-6
clone_size: -
v_call: TRBV5-1
cdr3_aa: CASSPRDRIINSPLHF
cdr3_nt: TGCGCCAGCAGCCCGCGGGACAGGATCATTAATTCACCCCTCCACTTT

d_call: -
cdr3_length: 13
j_call: TRBJ2-7
clone_size: -
v_call: TRBV5-6
cdr3_aa: CASSSVSSYEQYF
cdr3_nt: TGTGCCAGCAGCTCGGTGAGCTCCTACGAGCAGTACTTC

d_call: -
cdr3_length: 14
j_call: TRBJ1-1
clone_size: -
v_call: TRBV4-3
cdr3_aa: CASSQETGWTEAFF
cdr3_nt: TGCGCCAGCAGCCAGGAAACAGGGTGGACTGAAGCTTTCTTT

d_call: -
cdr3_length: 13
j_call: TRBJ1-4
clone_size: -
v_call: TRBV27
cdr3_aa: CASSLWGNEKLFF
cdr3_nt: TGTGCCAGCAGTTTATGGGGAAATGAAAAACTGTTTTTT

d_call: -
cdr3_length: 17
j_call: TRBJ2-5
clone_size: -
v_call: TRBV10-3
cdr3_aa: CAISESRGTPLGETQYF
cdr3_nt: TGTGCCATCAGTGAGTCTCGGGGGACACCACTCGGCGAGACCCAGTACTTC

d_call: TRBD2
cdr3_length: 16
j_call: TRBJ2-5
clone_size: -
v_call: TRBV11-2
cdr3_aa: CASSLTGTSFQETQYF
cdr3_nt: TGTGCCAGCAGCTTAACCGGGACTAGCTTCCAAGAGACCCAGTACTTC

d_call: TRBD1
cdr3_length: 15
j_call: TRBJ2-1
clone_size: -
v_call: TRBV27
cdr3_aa: CASSHPDRVWNEQFF
cdr3_nt: TGTGCCAGCAGTCATCCGGACAGGGTTTGGAATGAGCAGTTCTTC

d_call: -
cdr3_length: 12
j_call: TRBJ2-1
clone_size: -
v_call: TRBV7-9
cdr3_aa: CASSSDLREQFF
cdr3_nt: TGTGCCAGCAGCTCCGACCTAAGGGAGCAGTTCTTC